The 13 T cell receptor beta chains given below trace back to one sample, sequenced in a study of cytomegalovirus exposure and HLA in healthy donors. The PCR had 60 Vbeta and 13 Jbeta primers. TCRdb keeps only in-frame clones here, not all; method: immunoSEQ multiplex PCR. The sample has about 200,000 clones; 75% to 85% are singletons. Specimen: PBMCs. These receptors all come from a woman aged 30 to 39 in good health and CMV-seropositive.

About this clone: The junction departs from the called germline gene at one end, perhaps through a read error. The chain carries TRBV28 and TRBJ2-3; 9 bases line up with TRBD2. Germline-derived CDR1 and CDR2 are MDHEN and SYDVKM. The CDR3 loop spans 13 amino acids. DNA for the CDR3: TGTGCCAGCAGTTCCCCCCGGGCGGGAGGGGCTAATTTT. It encodes CASSSPRAGGANF.

V usage is TRBV23-1 and J usage is TRBJ2-6; 9 nucleotides line up with TRBD1. TRBV23-1 is labeled an ORF, and its function is uncertain. This CDR3 is built from 18 residues. The V and J ends lost 7 bases and 1 base, in that order; junction bases with no gene match: 11. The CDR3 sequence is CASNKGQGMGSGANVLTF. In DNA, the CDR3 is TGCGCCAGCAATAAAGGACAGGGGATGGGTTCTGGGGCCAACGTCCTGACTTTC.

The V call is TRBV5-1, the J call TRBJ2-2; D is possibly TRBD2 (5 bases). The CDR3 is 15 residues long. Trimming cost V 4 bases and J 7 bases, with 17 bases left between them. Germline V gene lookup returns CDR1 SGHRS and CDR2 YFSETQ. This CDR3 reads CASSPATGGFGELFF. CDR3 nucleotide sequence: TGCGCCAGCAGCCCCGCCACGGGCGGGTTCGGGGAGCTGTTTTTT.

The chain employs TRBV4-1 and TRBJ2-7, with 7 bases lining up with TRBD1. The CDR3 covers 15 residues. CDR1 is MGHRA, CDR2 YSYEKL, per germline. Trimming cost V 4 bases and J 2 bases; bases outside gene matches: 8. Here the CDR3 reads CASSRPGQKTYEQYF. CDR3 in DNA: TGCGCCAGCAGCCGTCCGGGACAGAAAACCTACGAGCAGTACTTC.

The J gene is TRBJ2-1, the V gene TRBV7-9; D might be TRBD1 (6 bases). CDR1 is SEHNR and CDR2 is FQNEAQ in the germline V gene (reference sequence). The V end lost 1 base, the J end lost 9 bases, and 10 bases lay between the germline ends. The CDR3 length is 13 residues. CDR3 nucleotide sequence: TGTGCCAGCAGCTTAGGCCAAGGGGGTGAGCAGTTCTTC. This gives the protein CASSLGQGGEQFF.

V is TRBV7-9 and J is TRBJ2-5; D unresolved. V gave up 6 bases and J gave up 5 bases, with 16 bases separating them. The CDR3 is 14 amino acids. CDR1 and CDR2 from the germline V gene are SEHNR and FQNEAQ (reference sequence). The CDR3: CASSVGRYEETQYF. In DNA form, the CDR3 reads TGTGCCAGCAGTGTGGGCAGGTATGAGGAGACCCAGTACTTC.

This clone was seen more than once but under ten times. This rearrangement joins TRBV28 to TRBJ2-7; D is unresolved. Germline loops: CDR1 MDHEN, CDR2 SYDVKM. This CDR3 has 17 amino acids. V was cut by 6 bases and J by 3 bases, with 24 bases left in between. DNA for the CDR3: TGTGCCAGCAGCCCAAATTTTGCAGGTTCCAAAGGCTACGAGCAGTACTTC. Its protein is CASSPNFAGSKGYEQYF.

This sequence joins TRBV6-1 and TRBJ1-1; unclear D gene. Germline CDR1 is MNHNS and CDR2 is SASEGT. Deletions cut 3 bases from V and 2 bases from J, with 13 bases between. The CDR3 sequence is 15 residues long. CDR3 sequence reads: CASSELGGLNTEAFF. In nucleotides, the CDR3 is TGTGCCAGCAGTGAGTTGGGAGGGCTAAACACTGAAGCTTTCTTT.

The chain employs TRBV5-1 and TRBJ2-5; 8 bases line up with TRBD2. The CDR3 is 15 residues long. V lost 1 base to trimming and J lost 4 bases; unmatched junction nucleotides: 6. Germline lookup yields CDR1 SGHRS and CDR2 YFSETQ. The DNA for the CDR3 is TGCGCCAGCAGCTTGTCCGGGGGGGCCGGAGAGACCCAGTACTTC. It yields the protein CASSLSGGAGETQYF.

CDR3 in DNA: TGTGCCAGCAGTGGGCCAGGGGGTATGGAGACCCAGTACTTC. It specifies CASSGPGGMETQYF. The rearrangement joins TRBV25-1 to TRBJ2-5, with 7 bases matching TRBD1. Unmatched junction bases numbered 7, after V lost 4 bases and J lost 5 bases. Germline V CDR1 and CDR2: MGHDK, SYGVNS. The CDR3 contains 14 residues.

The chain uses TRBV30 and TRBJ2-1; D may be TRBD2 (6 bases). V lost 1 base, J lost 8 bases, and 12 bases lay in between. This CDR3 comprises 13 residues. Germline V CDR1 and CDR2: GTSNPN, SVGIG (reference sequence). CDR3 nucleotides: TGTGCCTGGAGTGCCACACTAGCCTATGAGCAGTTCTTC. The encoded protein is CAWSATLAYEQFF.

In the case of this clone: Its ends do not fully match the called genes, so a read error is possible. The V gene is TRBV28, the J gene TRBJ2-1; D is undetermined. CDR1 MDHEN and CDR2 SYDVKM come from the germline V gene. This CDR3 is built from 11 residues. CDR3 sequence (DNA): TGCGCCAGCAGTTGGAGCAATGAGCAGTTCTTC. Protein sequence: CASSWSNEQFF.

The chain combines TRBV28 with TRBJ2-5, with D unclear. CDR1 and CDR2 (germline): MDHEN, SYDVKM. The CDR3 runs 15 residues. Trimming shortened V by 5 bases and J by 5 bases, and 18 bases separated the two germline ends. The CDR3 sequence: CASSSPSGLRETQYF. The DNA for the CDR3 is TGTGCCAGCAGTAGCCCCTCCGGCCTGCGGGAGACCCAGTACTTC.